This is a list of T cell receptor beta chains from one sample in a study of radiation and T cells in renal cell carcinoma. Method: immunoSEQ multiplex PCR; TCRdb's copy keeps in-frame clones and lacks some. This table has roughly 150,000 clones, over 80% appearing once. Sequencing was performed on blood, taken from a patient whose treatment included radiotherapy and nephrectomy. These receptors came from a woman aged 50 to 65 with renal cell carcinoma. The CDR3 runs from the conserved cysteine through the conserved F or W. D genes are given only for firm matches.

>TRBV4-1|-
CASSQKTADGSGNEQFF
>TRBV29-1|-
CSVEEVPGEGYGYTF
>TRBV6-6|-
CASSYYRATGELFF
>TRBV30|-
CAWSPWGSHYGYTF
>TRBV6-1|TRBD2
CASSEWGGRGTDTQYF
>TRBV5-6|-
CASSWAMGGRTQYF
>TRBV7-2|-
CASSLAAAGASTDTQYF
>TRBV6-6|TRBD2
CAESGGQETQYF
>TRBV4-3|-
CASSQDRTGGKTQYF
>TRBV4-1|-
CASSQVTANYGYTF
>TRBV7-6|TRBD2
CASSYVPSGGLQETQYF
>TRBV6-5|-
CASSYRGDQETQYF
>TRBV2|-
CASMGTMVGSPLHF
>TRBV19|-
CASNNRATEAFF
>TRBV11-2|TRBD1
CASSPGGRNNSPLHF
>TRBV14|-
CASSELRGGPDQETQYF
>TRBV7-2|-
CASSLGPVPPYTDTQYF
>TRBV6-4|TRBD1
CASAVQGADTGELFF
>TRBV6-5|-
CASSYGSGFDQETQYF
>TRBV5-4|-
CASSPDAVDTQYF
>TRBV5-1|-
CASSLEWEMNTGELFF
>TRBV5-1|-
CASSASSPAYEQYF
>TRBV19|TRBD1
CASSIFPTGGNTEAFF
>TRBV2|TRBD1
CASSGGQGNQPQHF
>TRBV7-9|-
CASSPPSVTQYF
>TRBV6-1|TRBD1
CASSEMRGRPTGELFF
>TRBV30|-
CAWSDQDTEAFF
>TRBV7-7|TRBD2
CASSSIPPSGGGTGELFF
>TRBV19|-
CASSIGGEEDQPQHF
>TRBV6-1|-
CASNREGYGYTF
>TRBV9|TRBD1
CASRDNRGRTGELFF
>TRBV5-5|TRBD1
CASSLVVRGDTEAFF
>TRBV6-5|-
CTAGGQTDTEAFF
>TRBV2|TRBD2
CASLRGVGRQETQYF
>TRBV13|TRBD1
CASSFNRGSYGYTF
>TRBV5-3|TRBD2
CARSIWDYHIKRAGELFF
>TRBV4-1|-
CASSQANSYGYTF
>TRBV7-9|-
CASVRDLGNEQFF
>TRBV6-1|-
CASLSSLNTEAFF
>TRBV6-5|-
CASRAAGQIDYEQYF
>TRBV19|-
CASSKTVSSGNTIYF
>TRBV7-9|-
CASSLPELETQYF
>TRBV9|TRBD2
CASSSSGGTSSYNEQFF
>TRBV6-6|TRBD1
CASVGTGQRPTDTQYF
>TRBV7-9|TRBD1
CASSMGQGREKLFF
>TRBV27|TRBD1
CASSPGGFTGDNSPLHF
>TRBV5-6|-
CASSASGTSGEDTQYF
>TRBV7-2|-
CASSPTGPGELFF
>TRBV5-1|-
CASSLVRTSGANVLTF
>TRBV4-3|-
CASSQDLRTASPLHF